A selection of T cell receptor beta chains follows, all from one sample in a study of blood T cells in healthy people across ages. From the 5' RACE reads, TCRdb called clonotypes with MiXCR, one entry per CDR3 protein. The sample lists some 780,000 distinct CDR3 sequences, approximately 53% occurring once. Sequenced sample: blood. The source is a man aged 35 to 55 in good health. Each CDR3 is given with its conserved first and last residue. A D gene is named only where the DNA matches it firmly.

>TRBJ2-7|14|TRBV5-5|TRBD1
CASRPHRGIDEQYF
>TRBJ1-5|14|TRBV20-1|NA
CSARSGVVNQPQHF
>NA|15|TRBV28|NA
CASSWGGGASNEQFF
>TRBJ2-1|17|TRBV4-3|TRBD2
CASSQDLAGSSYNERFF
>NA|14|TRBV7-9|NA
CASSLVTGAETQYF
>TRBJ2-5|14|TRBV2|NA
CASSEDRAGETQYF
>TRBJ2-4|12|TRBV2|NA
CASGQVVDIQYF
>TRBJ1-5|16|TRBV6-2/TRBV6-3|NA
CASSSTSRGSNQPQHF
>TRBJ2-7|14|TRBV3-1|NA
CASSPRGRPYEQYF
>TRBJ2-7|14|TRBV20-1|TRBD1
CSANTQGVADEQYF
>TRBJ2-5|13|TRBV20-1|NA
CSAPSGRRETQYF
>TRBJ2-1|17|TRBV7-2|NA
CASSLVRSGARYNEQFF
>TRBJ1-1|14|TRBV28|NA
CASNLHKVNTEAFF
>TRBJ2-7|14|TRBV21-1|NA
CASTTAGGSGEQYF
>TRBJ1-5|13|TRBV2|NA
CASSNGNNQPQHF
>TRBJ1-4|15|TRBV7-2|NA
CASSLAGQASEKLFF
>TRBJ2-1|12|TRBV13|TRBD1
CASTNPGTGPFF
>TRBJ2-7|16|TRBV12-3/TRBV12-4|TRBD2
CASSLSGTSGTYEQYF